These 25 T cell receptor beta chains were all obtained from the same sample, sequenced in a study of blood T cell repertoires in COVID-19. TCRdb's table, derived via immunoSEQ multiplex PCR, lists solely in-frame clones and lacks some. The table has roughly 190,000 clones, about nine tenths seen once. The sequenced sample was peripheral blood. The receptor source for this set is a man between 65 and 79 years old with acute or convalescent COVID-19.

V gene TRBV11-2 combines with J gene TRBJ1-6, with a tentative D call TRBD1 (6 bases). Between the trimmed V and J ends, which lost 6 bases and 10 bases, there was a span of 19 bases. CDR3 length equals 15 residues. Per germline, CDR1 SGHAT and CDR2 FQNNGV. The CDR3 region is CASSIRRQEKSPLHF. The CDR3 DNA follows: TGTGCCAGCAGTATACGGCGACAGGAGAAATCACCCCTCCACTTT.

This clone has just a few counts. The rearrangement links TRBV21-1 to TRBJ2-7; the table's D call TRBD1 went unverified against the DNA. TRBV21-1 is a pseudogene segment. This CDR3 comprises 11 residues. The CDR3 loop is CATKTPGQPKF. The CDR3 nucleotides are TGTGCCACCAAAACACCGGGACAGCCTAAGTTC.

This chain joins TRBV10-3 and TRBJ2-3; D call uncertain. V lost 0 bases and J lost 2, with 9 bases in between. Looked up from germline, CDR1 is ENHRY and CDR2 is SYGVKD. The CDR3 contains 15 residues. The CDR3, as DNA: TGTGCCATCAGTGAGTCGAAGCCTTTCACAGATACGCAGTATTTT. Translation gives CAISESKPFTDTQYF.

The J gene is TRBJ1-5, the V gene TRBV6-2 or TRBV6-3; D not resolved. V lost 2 bases, J lost 2 bases, and 16 bases lay in between. Germline assignment: CDR1 MNHEY and CDR2 SVGEGT. This CDR3 is 17 amino acids long. Here the CDR3 reads CASSYGRALLGNQPQHF. The CDR3 region has the DNA TGTGCCAGCAGTTACGGTCGGGCTTTACTAGGCAATCAGCCCCAGCATTTT.

V is TRBV19 and J is TRBJ1-4, with D unclear. This CDR3 comprises 13 residues. CDR1 is LNHDA and CDR2 is SQIVND in the germline V gene (reference sequence). The germline V and J ends were trimmed by 4 bases and 12 bases, with 15 bases remaining between them. CDR3 DNA sequence: TGTGCCAGTAGTAAAGGACGACAAGCGGAACTGTTTTTT. Translated, it gives CASSKGRQAELFF.

The J gene is TRBJ2-7, the V gene TRBV28; 9 nucleotides match TRBD1. The CDR3 sequence is 15 residues long. Germline CDR1 and CDR2: MDHEN and SYDVKM. The J segment lost 0 bases and the V segment lost 6 bases, leaving 6 bases of the junction unmatched. The CDR3 sequence: CASRPGTGSSYEQYF. CDR3 sequence (DNA): TGTGCCAGCAGGCCCGGGACAGGGAGCTCCTACGAGCAGTACTTC.

V usage is TRBV28 and J usage is TRBJ2-3; 11 positions agree with TRBD2. The CDR3 runs 16 residues. The trim removed 6 bases at V and 2 bases at J, leaving 7 bases unmatched. Germline-derived CDR1 and CDR2 are MDHEN and SYDVKM. The CDR3 region is CASRLGTSGITDTQYF. The CDR3 coding sequence is TGTGCCAGCAGACTCGGGACTAGCGGAATCACAGATACGCAGTATTTT.

This chain connects TRBV6-5 to TRBJ2-1; maybe TRBD1 (6 bases). This CDR3 comprises 15 residues. Germline values: CDR1 MNHEY, CDR2 SVGAGI. The V and J ends lost 4 bases and 7 bases respectively, with 17 bases between them. The CDR3 nucleotides are TGTGCCAGCAGTTTACAGGGCGGTGCTACAAATGAGCAGTTCTTC. Protein: CASSLQGGATNEQFF.

The chain joins TRBV10-3 to TRBJ2-3; TRBD1 aligns across 9 bases. This CDR3 comprises 14 residues. CDR1 ENHRY and CDR2 SYGVKD come from the germline V gene. J gave up 5 bases and V 9 bases, and 9 bases lay outside the gene matches. The CDR3 nucleotides read TGTGCCATAGCCCCGGGACAGGGAAGAGATACGCAGTATTTT. This encodes CAIAPGQGRDTQYF.

The chain combines TRBV10-3 with TRBJ1-2, with 8 positions matching TRBD1. Germline V gene data show CDR1 as ENHRY and CDR2 as SYGVKD. V was pared by 8 bases and J by 6 bases, with 8 bases of the junction left unmatched. The CDR3 consists of 13 residues. CDR3 residues: CAIQQGGVDGYTF. The DNA of the CDR3 is TGTGCCATCCAACAGGGGGGGGTCGATGGCTACACCTTC.

CDR3 DNA sequence: TGTGCCAGCAGTGAACGGGACAGGGGCCGGTTCTTC. It codes for CASSERDRGRFF. The chain employs TRBV6-1 and TRBJ2-1; 10 bases line up with TRBD1. J was trimmed by 15 bases and V by 2 bases; bases with no gene match: 4. The germline V gene has CDR1 MNHNS and CDR2 SASEGT. There are 12 residues in the CDR3.

V gene TRBV4-2 combines with J gene TRBJ2-1; a weak D match, TRBD1 (5 bases). From germline, CDR1 is LGHNA and CDR2 YNFKEQ. The CDR3 covers 16 residues. V lost 3 bases and J 3 bases, leaving 15 bases between the germline ends. CDR3 protein: CASSHTLGEVYNEQFF. In DNA, the CDR3 is TGTGCCAGCAGCCACACTCTAGGGGAAGTCTACAATGAGCAGTTCTTC.

The CDR3: CASSALGGMNTGELFF. DNA for the CDR3: TGTGCCAGCAGCGCATTAGGAGGGATGAACACCGGGGAGCTGTTTTTT. The V gene is TRBV9, the J gene TRBJ2-2, with D possibly matching TRBD2 (6 bases). The V gene's germline CDR1 is SGDLS and CDR2 YYNGEE. The CDR3 extends over 16 amino acids. V lost 3 bases to trimming and J lost 1 base, with 13 bases between them.

This chain connects TRBV7-2 to TRBJ2-1, with TRBD2 matching over 13 bases. Germline CDR1 is SGHTA and CDR2 is FQGNSA. J was trimmed by 11 bases and V by 5 bases; bases with no gene match: 6. There are 14 residues in the CDR3. The CDR3 here is CASSPGLAGAKQFF. CDR3 in DNA: TGTGCCAGCAGCCCCGGACTAGCGGGGGCGAAGCAGTTCTTC. The full variable domain, its missing parts supplied by reference TRBV7-2 and TRBJ2-1, is GAGVSQSPSNKVTEKGKDVELRCDPISGHTALYWYRQSLGQGLEFLIYFQGNSAPDKSGLPSDRFSAERTGGSVSTLTIQRTQQEDSAVYLCASSPGLAGAKQFFGPGTRLTVL.

This chain connects TRBV29-1 to TRBJ1-1; no reliable D call. V lost 8 bases to trimming and J lost 1 base, with 8 bases between them. CDR3 length equals 11 residues. Germline CDR1 is SQVTM and CDR2 is ANQGSEA. The DNA of the CDR3 is TGCAGCTCTACAGAGAACACTGAAGCTTTCTTT. It codes for CSSTENTEAFF.

The rearrangement uses TRBV18 and TRBJ2-5; the D gene is possibly TRBD2 (6 bases). This CDR3 has 13 residues. Germline values: CDR1 KGHSH, CDR2 LQKENI. V shed 6 bases and J shed 5 bases, with 13 bases lying between them. CDR3 DNA: TGTGCCAGCTCCTGGGGGGAATCGGAGACCCAGTACTTC. Translating gives CASSWGESETQYF.

V usage is TRBV29-1 and J usage is TRBJ2-4; TRBD2 matches at 11 bases. The CDR3 totals 13 residues. The junction had 6 bases not matched to a gene; V was cut back by 7 bases and J by 7 bases. Germline-derived CDR1 and CDR2 are SQVTM and ANQGSEA. The CDR3 nucleotides are TGCAGCGCGGGGACTAGCGGAGGGAACATTCAGTACTTC. It encodes CSAGTSGGNIQYF.

The chain uses TRBV7-9 and TRBJ2-5; D is possibly TRBD1 (6 bases). The CDR3 totals 14 residues. In germline, CDR1 is SEHNR, CDR2 FQNEAQ (reference sequence). Deletions cut 8 bases from V and 3 bases from J, with 16 bases between. The CDR3 is CASGQRGAEETQYF. CDR3 bases: TGTGCCAGCGGACAGAGGGGTGCCGAAGAGACCCAGTACTTC.

V usage is TRBV11-2 and J usage is TRBJ2-3, with TRBD2 as a possible D gene (5 bases). Trimming took 5 bases from V and 2 from J, leaving 14 bases between them. The CDR3 totals 15 residues. CDR1 and CDR2 (germline): SGHAT, FQNNGV. The CDR3 loop is CASSPRRAHTDTQYF. The DNA for the CDR3 is TGTGCCAGCAGCCCCCGGCGGGCACACACAGATACGCAGTATTTT.

The rearrangement uses TRBV18 and TRBJ2-5; 8 bases agree with TRBD2. The CDR3 has 14 amino acids. The germline gives CDR1 KGHSH, CDR2 LQKENI. Trimming took 5 bases from V and 5 from J; bases not matched to a gene: 7. The CDR3 DNA follows: TGTGCCAGCTCATTCAGCGGGGGAGGTGAGACCCAGTACTTC. This encodes CASSFSGGGETQYF.

This chain uses TRBV5-1 with TRBJ1-4, with a possible D match to TRBD1 (6 bases). V lost 5 bases, J lost 0 bases, and 11 bases lay in between. Germline CDR1 reads SGHRS; CDR2 reads YFSETQ. The CDR3 is 15 amino acids. In nucleotides, the CDR3 is TGCGCCAGCAGTCGAGAGGGGGCAACTAATGAAAAACTGTTTTTT. It codes for CASSREGATNEKLFF. Supplemented by reference TRBV5-1 and TRBJ1-4, the full variable domain reads KAGVTQTPRYLIKTRGQQVTLSCSPISGHRSVSWYQQTPGQGLQFLFEYFSETQRNKGNFPGRFSGRQFSNSRSEMNVSTLELGDSALYLCASSREGATNEKLFFGSGTQLSVL.

The V and J genes are TRBV10-2 and TRBJ2-1, with D possibly TRBD2 on 6 matching bases. V was clipped by 5 bases and J by 4 bases, with 12 bases between them. Looked up from germline, CDR1 is WSHSY and CDR2 is SAAADI. The CDR3 contains 14 residues. The DNA for the CDR3 is TGCGCCAGCAGTCCGGGACTCTTTTACAATGAGCAGTTCTTC. Translation: CASSPGLFYNEQFF.

The CDR3 DNA follows: TGTGCCAGCAGTTACTCGGACAGCCGTAACTATGGCTACACCTTC. Amino acid sequence: CASSYSDSRNYGYTF. The rearrangement uses TRBV6-2 or TRBV6-3 and TRBJ1-2, with TRBD1 as a possible D gene (6 bases). Trimming cost V 0 bases and J 1 base, with 9 bases left between them. CDR3 length: 15 residues. The germline CDR1 and CDR2 sequences are MNHEY and SVGEGT.

The V gene is TRBV7-9, the J gene TRBJ1-2; D may be TRBD1 (6 bases). Germline V lookup: CDR1 SEHNR, CDR2 FQNEAQ (reference sequence). This CDR3 is 14 amino acids long. The ends were cut back, 5 bases at V and 0 bases at J, with 10 bases in the middle. CDR3 DNA: TGTGCCAGCAGCACACAGGGAACTAACTATGGCTACACCTTC. Translating gives CASSTQGTNYGYTF.

V and J are TRBV29-1 and TRBJ2-1; TRBD1 is a possible D gene (6 bases). V was trimmed by 6 bases and J by 7 bases, leaving 19 bases between them. CDR1 SQVTM and CDR2 ANQGSEA come from the germline V gene. The CDR3 extends over 14 amino acids. This chain's CDR3 is CSVAGTGSRNEQFF. In nucleotides, the CDR3 is TGCAGCGTCGCCGGAACAGGGAGTAGGAATGAGCAGTTCTTC.